Sequencing of this T cell receptor beta chain was carried out in a study of T cell changes during pregnancy in multiple sclerosis. Repertoires were generated with immunoSEQ multiplex PCR, while TCRdb's copy carries only in-frame clones and drops some. The sample yields over 35,000 clones, roughly 89% seen once. CDR1 and CDR2 from the germline V gene are MNHEY and SVGAGI. Trimming took off 0 bases at V and 7 bases at J, with 12 bases between the two ends. The CDR3 contains 14 residues. The chain has TRBV6-5 and TRBJ2-5; D is undetermined. The receptor's source is a female donor with multiple sclerosis, enrolled in a pregnancy study. This sample comprised CD4+ T cells from peripheral blood mononuclear cells, obtained in the second trimester of pregnancy. The CDR3 coding sequence is TGTGCCAGCAGTTACTCGAGCCCCCGCGGGACCCAGTACTTC. It specifies CASSYSSPRGTQYF.